This section outlines one T cell receptor (beta chain) sequence together with its context. This entry is derived from a study of T cells after somatic rescue of genetic block. Trimming pared 1 base from V and 5 bases from J, leaving 13 bases between. This CDR3 is built from 14 residues. Germline CDR1 and CDR2: GTSNPN and SVGIG (reference sequence). Method: immunoSEQ multiplex PCR; TCRdb's copy keeps in-frame clones and lacks some. Of under 150,000 clones listed, 90% to 95% are singletons. The source material was peripheral blood mononuclear cells (PBMCs). The genes are TRBV30 and TRBJ2-3; D might be TRBD2 (6 bases). This TCR derives from a woman between 18 and 29 years old. The CDR3 sequence: CAWSGGVTGDTQYF. The CDR3 coding sequence is TGTGCCTGGAGTGGGGGGGTAACGGGAGATACGCAGTATTTT. The whole variable domain, remainder taken from reference TRBV30 and TRBJ2-3, is SQTIHQWPATLVQPVGSPLSLECTVEGTSNPNLYWYRQAAGRGLQLLFYSVGIGQISSEVPQNLSASRPQDRQFILSSKKLLLSDSGFYLCAWSGGVTGDTQYFGPGTRLTVL.